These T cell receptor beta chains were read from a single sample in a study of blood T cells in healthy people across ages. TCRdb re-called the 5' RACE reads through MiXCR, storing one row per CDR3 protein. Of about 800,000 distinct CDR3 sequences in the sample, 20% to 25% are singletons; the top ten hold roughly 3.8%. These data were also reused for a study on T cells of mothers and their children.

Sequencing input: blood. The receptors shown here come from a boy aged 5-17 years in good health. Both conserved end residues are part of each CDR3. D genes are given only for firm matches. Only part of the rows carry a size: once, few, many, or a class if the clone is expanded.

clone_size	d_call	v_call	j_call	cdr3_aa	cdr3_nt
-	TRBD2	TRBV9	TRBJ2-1	CASSGPKTSPGSYNEQFF	TGTGCCAGCAGCGGGCCTAAGACTAGCCCAGGCTCCTACAATGAGCAGTTCTTC
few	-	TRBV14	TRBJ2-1	CASSHWEAHEQFF	TGTGCCAGCAGCCATTGGGAGGCCCATGAGCAGTTCTTC
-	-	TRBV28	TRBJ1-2	CASRQGNYGYTF	TGTGCCAGCAGACAGGGAAACTATGGCTACACCTTC
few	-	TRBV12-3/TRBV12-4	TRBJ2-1	CASSSGHYNEQFF	TGTGCCAGCAGTTCAGGGCACTACAATGAGCAGTTCTTC
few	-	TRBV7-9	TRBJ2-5	CASSPTSGLETQYF	TGTGCCAGCAGCCCCACGAGCGGGTTAGAGACCCAGTACTTC
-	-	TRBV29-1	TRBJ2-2	CSVSPRNTGELFF	TGCAGCGTTAGTCCGAGGAACACCGGGGAGCTGTTTTTT
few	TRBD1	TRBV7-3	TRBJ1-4	CASSFGRQGILELFF	TGTGCCAGCAGCTTCGGGCGACAGGGGATTTTGGAACTGTTTTTT
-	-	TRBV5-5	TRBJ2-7	CASSLLGGQTYEQYF	TGTGCCAGCAGCTTGCTAGGTGGGCAAACCTACGAGCAGTACTTC
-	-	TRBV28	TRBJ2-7	CASSLDPVAYEQYF	TGTGCCAGCAGTTTAGACCCAGTAGCCTACGAGCAGTACTTC
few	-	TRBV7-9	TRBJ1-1	CASSLSGVSTEAFF	TGTGCCAGCAGTCTAAGCGGGGTGAGCACTGAAGCTTTCTTT